The 7 T cell receptor beta chains presented below share a single source sample, sequenced in a study of siplizumab effects on memory and regulatory T cells. Profiled with immunoSEQ multiplex PCR; TCRdb holds only in-frame clones, not every one. The sample records some 100,000 clones, about 95% being singletons. The sample taken for sequencing was Tregs sorted from blood. Receptor source: a human donor in good health.

The chain couples TRBV5-1 to TRBJ2-5, with 7 bases identical to TRBD1. This CDR3 comprises 13 residues. With 2 bases clipped from V and 4 bases from J, the junction kept 2 bases outside the gene matches. Germline CDR1 and CDR2: SGHRS and YFSETQ. The chain's CDR3 is CASSFKGAETQYF. Written as DNA, the CDR3 is TGCGCCAGCAGCTTTAAGGGGGCAGAGACCCAGTACTTC.

The V call is TRBV18, the J call TRBJ1-2, with TRBD1 as a possible D gene (6 bases). From germline, CDR1 is KGHSH and CDR2 LQKENI. Trimming took 2 bases from V and 4 from J, leaving 17 bases between them. This CDR3 contains 16 residues. The CDR3 spells CASSPDVGQAAYGYTF. CDR3 in DNA: TGTGCCAGCTCACCAGATGTGGGACAAGCGGCCTATGGCTACACCTTC. The full variable domain, completed using reference TRBV18 and TRBJ1-2, is NAGVMQNPRHLVRRRGQEARLRCSPMKGHSHVYWYRQLPEEGLKFMVYLQKENIIDESGMPKERFSAEFPKEGPSILRIQQVVRGDSAAYFCASSPDVGQAAYGYTFGSGTRLTVV.

The chain uses TRBV6-1 and TRBJ2-4, with D possibly TRBD1 on 6 matching bases. The germline CDR1 and CDR2 sequences are MNHNS and SASEGT. V lost 8 bases to trimming and J lost 9 bases, with 20 bases between them. CDR3 length: 14 amino acids. This CDR3 reads CASGVGPRGSIQYF. The CDR3 nucleotides read TGTGCCAGCGGAGTAGGACCCAGGGGTAGCATTCAGTACTTC.

This sequence joins TRBV7-6 and TRBJ2-5; D is unclear. The CDR3 covers 11 residues. Germline V lookup: CDR1 SGHVS, CDR2 FNYEAQ. The ends were cut back, 5 bases at V and 5 bases at J, with 6 bases in the middle. The CDR3 region is CASSLKETQYF. CDR3 nucleotides: TGTGCCAGCAGCCTAAAGGAGACCCAGTACTTC.

This sequence joins TRBV19 and TRBJ2-1; 11 nucleotides agree with TRBD2. The CDR3 covers 17 residues. Per the germline V gene, CDR1 is LNHDA and CDR2 is SQIVND (reference sequence). Losses at the gene ends were 4 bases for V and 8 bases for J; bases not matched to a gene: 13. CDR3 residues: CASSKYGRILAGDEQFF. The CDR3 DNA is TGTGCCAGTAGTAAGTATGGACGGATACTAGCGGGAGATGAGCAGTTCTTC. Full variable domain (outside the CDR3, taken from reference TRBV19 and TRBJ2-1): DGGITQSPKYLFRKEGQNVTLSCEQNLNHDAMYWYRQDPGQGLRLIYYSQIVNDFQKGDIAEGYSVSREKKESFPLTVTSAQKNPTAFYLCASSKYGRILAGDEQFFGPGTRLTVL.

This clone was recorded once. V and J are TRBV7-8 and TRBJ2-7; 7 bases are a match to TRBD2. Germline CDR1 is SGHVS and CDR2 is FQNEAQ. The CDR3 sequence is 16 residues long. V was pared by 3 bases and J by 4 bases, with 12 bases of the junction left unmatched. CDR3 region: CASSLIGSGTAYEQYF. CDR3 in DNA: TGTGCCAGCAGCTTGATTGGGAGCGGGACCGCTTACGAGCAGTACTTC.

This clone has just one count. The chain combines TRBV9 with TRBJ1-1, with D unresolved. Trimming shortened V by 0 bases and J by 6 bases, and 15 bases separated the two germline ends. Germline CDR1 SGDLS, CDR2 YYNGEE. CDR3 length equals 15 residues. This CDR3 reads CASSVGVFGEAEAFF. The CDR3 nucleotides read TGTGCCAGCAGCGTAGGTGTTTTCGGGGAAGCTGAAGCTTTCTTT.